This entry concerns a single T cell receptor (beta chain). The sample belongs to a study of T cells in Graves' hyperthyroidism and ophthalmopathy. Amplification yielded TCR beta CDR3 regions, with RNA transcripts as the source. When the TCR CDR3 underwent first-round RT-PCR, the HTBI primer set was used. MiXCR, run by TCRdb on the multiplex PCR reads, gives a single entry per CDR3 protein. The profile shows roughly 600,000 distinct CDR3 sequences, around 13% of them singletons. Looked up from germline, CDR1 is SNHLY and CDR2 is FYNNEI. The junction had 7 bases not matched to a gene; V was cut back by 6 bases and J by 4 bases. The CDR3 spans 15 residues.

The chain has TRBV2 and TRBJ2-3; 10 bases fit TRBD1. The receptor comes from a woman between 50 and 59 years old with Graves' ophthalmopathy. The specimen was blood. CDR3 in amino acids: CASSRWGQGPDTQYF. CDR3 nucleotides: TGTGCCAGCAGCCGATGGGGACAGGGGCCAGATACGCAGTATTTT.